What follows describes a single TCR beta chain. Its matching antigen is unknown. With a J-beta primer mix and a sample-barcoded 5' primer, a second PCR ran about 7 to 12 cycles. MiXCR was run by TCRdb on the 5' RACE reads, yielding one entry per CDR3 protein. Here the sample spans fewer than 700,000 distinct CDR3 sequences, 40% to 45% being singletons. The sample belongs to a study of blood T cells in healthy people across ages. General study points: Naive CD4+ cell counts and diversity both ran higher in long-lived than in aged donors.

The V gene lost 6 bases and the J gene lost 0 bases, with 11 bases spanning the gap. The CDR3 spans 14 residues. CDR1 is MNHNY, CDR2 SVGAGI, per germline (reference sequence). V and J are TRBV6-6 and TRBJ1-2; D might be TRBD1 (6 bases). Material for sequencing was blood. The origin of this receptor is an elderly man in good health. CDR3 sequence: CASRTYRANYGYTF. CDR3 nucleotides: TGTGCCAGCAGAACTTACAGGGCTAACTATGGCTACACCTTC.